Below are 14 T cell receptor beta chains sequenced from a single sample in a study of blood T cell repertoires in COVID-19. Assay: immunoSEQ multiplex PCR; the TCRdb copy retains only in-frame clones and omits some. The table records about 140,000 clones, around 82% of them present only once. What was sequenced was peripheral blood. Receptors originate from a human donor in a cohort sampled during active COVID-19.

This clone was detected only a few times. V is TRBV3-1 (or the pseudogene TRBV3-2) and J is TRBJ1-2; D possibly corresponds to TRBD1 (6 bases). Germline CDR1 is LGHDT and CDR2 is YNNKEL (reference sequence). The ends were cut back, 0 bases at V and 8 bases at J, with 10 bases in the middle. The length of the CDR3 is 13 residues. The CDR3 region has the DNA TGTGCCAGCAGCCAAGATACAGGGAGCGGCTACACCTTC. Translation gives CASSQDTGSGYTF.

CDR3 DNA: TGTGCCACCAGCAGAGATTTCCGGACAGGGGCTAGCACAGATACGCAGTATTTT. Its translation: CATSRDFRTGASTDTQYF. The rearrangement uses TRBV15 and TRBJ2-3, with TRBD1 matching 9 bases. This CDR3 contains 18 residues. With 0 bases clipped from V and 0 bases from J, the junction kept 7 bases outside the gene matches. Germline-derived CDR1 and CDR2 are LNHNV and YYDKDF (reference sequence).

This clone was counted once. The chain links TRBV27 to TRBJ2-7, with 9 positions matching TRBD1. Unmatched junction bases numbered 10, after V lost 0 bases and J lost 7 bases. The CDR3 is made up of 16 amino acids. Per the germline V gene, CDR1 is MNHEY and CDR2 is SMNVEV (reference sequence). CDR3 loop: CASSLSGTGRAGEQYF. The CDR3 coding sequence is TGTGCCAGCAGTTTATCGGGGACAGGGCGGGCTGGGGAGCAGTACTTC.

This rearrangement joins TRBV5-4 to TRBJ2-1; 7 bases fit TRBD1. CDR3 length: 15 residues. Germline V gene data show CDR1 as SGHNT and CDR2 as YYREEE (reference sequence). The ends lost 0 bases at V and 2 bases at J; junction bases unmatched: 2. The CDR3 region has the DNA TGTGCCAGCAGCTTGGGGGACAGTCCCTACAATGAGCAGTTCTTC. It yields the protein CASSLGDSPYNEQFF.

In this sample, this clone turned up a few times. The V and J genes are TRBV9 and TRBJ1-2, with TRBD1 matching 9 bases. V trimming: 6 bases; J trimming: 4 bases; junction bases outside the gene matches: 7. The V gene's germline CDR1 is SGDLS and CDR2 YYNGEE. The CDR3 is 14 amino acids. CDR3 nucleotides: TGTGCCAGCACTTCGGGACAGGGAGTCTATGGCTACACCTTC. Residues: CASTSGQGVYGYTF.

The chain links TRBV27 to TRBJ1-2; 12 bases fit TRBD1. Germline CDR1 is MNHEY and CDR2 is SMNVEV (reference sequence). J was trimmed by 3 bases and V by 5 bases; bases with no gene match: 7. The CDR3 length is 16 residues. The CDR3 DNA is TGTGCCAGCAGTCGGGACAGGGGGCTTATACACTATGGCTACACCTTC. Its protein is CASSRDRGLIHYGYTF.

The rearrangement links TRBV11-2 to TRBJ2-2, with TRBD1 matching 7 bases. V trimming: 5 bases; J trimming: 1 base; junction bases outside the gene matches: 4. The CDR3 is 15 amino acids. Per the germline V gene, CDR1 is SGHAT and CDR2 is FQNNGV. The CDR3 DNA reads TGTGCCAGCAGCACTGGACAGGTGAACACCGGGGAGCTGTTTTTT. As protein: CASSTGQVNTGELFF.

The chain is built from TRBV2 and TRBJ1-5, with 10 bases identical to TRBD1. Germline V gene lookup returns CDR1 SNHLY and CDR2 FYNNEI. Germline trimming cut 4 bases from V and 7 bases from J; bases unmatched to any gene: 7. This CDR3 region has 15 residues. The CDR3 loop reads CASSGGTGAHQPQHF. Written as DNA, the CDR3 is TGTGCCAGCAGTGGGGGGACAGGGGCTCACCAGCCCCAGCATTTT. The variable domain in full, with the rest retrieved from reference TRBV2 and TRBJ1-5, is EPEVTQTPSHQVTQMGQEVILRCVPISNHLYFYWYRQILGQKVEFLVSFYNNEISEKSEIFDDQFSVERPDGSNFTLKIRSTKLEDSAMYFCASSGGTGAHQPQHFGDGTRLSIL.

This clone was counted between two and nine times. CDR3: CASRGRFYGYTF. In nucleotides, the CDR3 is TGTGCCAGCAGGGGGAGATTCTATGGCTACACCTTC. V is TRBV6-5 and J is TRBJ1-2; D gene ambiguous. The CDR3 contains 12 residues. The V gene lost 6 bases and the J gene lost 4 bases, with 9 bases spanning the gap. In germline, CDR1 is MNHEY, CDR2 SVGAGI.

This clone was counted once. The rearrangement joins TRBV5-1 to TRBJ2-1; 11 nucleotides align to TRBD2. The CDR3 runs 15 residues. Germline CDR1 and CDR2: SGHRS and YFSETQ. V shed 0 bases and J 6 bases; nucleotides not matched to a gene: 2. CDR3 region: CASSLALAGGNEQFF. CDR3 sequence (DNA): TGCGCCAGCAGCTTGGCCCTAGCGGGGGGCAATGAGCAGTTCTTC.

This chain's CDR3 is CASSSTWTPNTEAFF. The CDR3 DNA reads as TGTGCCAGCAGCTCCACTTGGACACCAAACACTGAAGCTTTCTTT. The chain employs TRBV7-9 and TRBJ1-1, with a possible D match to TRBD1 (5 bases). Germline V gene lookup returns CDR1 SEHNR and CDR2 FQNEAQ (reference sequence). The CDR3 covers 15 residues. The ends were cut back, 4 bases at V and 2 bases at J, with 14 bases in the middle.

This clone was seen more than once but under ten times. The gene calls are TRBV5-1 and TRBJ1-1, with a possible D match to TRBD1 (5 bases). V was pared by 4 bases and J by 2 bases, with 12 bases between. Per the germline V gene, CDR1 is SGHRS and CDR2 is YFSETQ. CDR3 length: 14 residues. The chain's CDR3 is CASSPRGGNTEAFF. The CDR3 DNA reads TGCGCCAGCAGCCCCCGCGGGGGAAACACTGAAGCTTTCTTT.

The chain joins TRBV28 to TRBJ2-1, with D unresolved. Germline assignment: CDR1 MDHEN and CDR2 SYDVKM. Trimming left V 3 bases short and J 10 bases short, with 10 bases between. The CDR3 has 12 residues. In DNA, the CDR3 is TGTGCCAGCAGTTTGGTGATAGCCGAGCAGTTCTTC. Translation gives CASSLVIAEQFF. The variable domain in full, with the rest retrieved from reference TRBV28 and TRBJ2-1, is DVKVTQSSRYLVKRTGEKVFLECVQDMDHENMFWYRQDPGLGLRLIYFSYDVKMKEKGDIPEGYSVSREKKERFSLILESASTNQTSMYLCASSLVIAEQFFGPGTRLTVL.

In DNA form, the CDR3 reads TGTGCCAGCAGTGACTCCCGGGGTAATTCACCCCTCCACTTT. Its protein is CASSDSRGNSPLHF. V is TRBV6-4 and J is TRBJ1-6, with D unresolved. The V gene lost 0 bases and the J gene lost 6 bases, with 6 bases spanning the gap. CDR1 MRHNA and CDR2 SNTAGT come from the germline V gene. The CDR3 consists of 14 residues.